The next 2 T cell receptor beta chains were all read from a single sample in a study of technical replicates of blood from four donors. This table comes from immunoSEQ multiplex PCR, and its TCRdb copy is limited to in-frame clones, with some not included. The sample has 70,000 to 95,000 clones, approximately 97% seen once. The sequenced material came from T cells isolated from PBMCs. All receptors derive from a human donor in good health.

The V and J genes are TRBV9 and TRBJ1-6, with D perhaps TRBD1 (5 bases). This CDR3 has 16 amino acids. In germline, CDR1 is SGDLS, CDR2 YYNGEE. V was trimmed by 3 bases and J by 10 bases, leaving 20 bases between them. The CDR3 is CASSAAAGIVKSPLHF. DNA for the CDR3: TGTGCCAGCAGCGCAGCAGCAGGGATAGTGAAATCACCCCTCCACTTT.

This chain uses TRBV5-1 with TRBJ1-1; 7 nucleotides match TRBD1. V trimming: 3 bases; J trimming: 10 bases; junction bases outside the gene matches: 21. CDR1 is SGHRS, CDR2 YFSETQ, per germline. This CDR3 region has 17 residues. The CDR3 sequence is CASSWGGSGGIAIGAFF. The CDR3, as DNA: TGCGCCAGCAGCTGGGGTGGGTCAGGGGGGATAGCTATTGGAGCTTTCTTT. Based on the CDR3 plus reference TRBV5-1 and TRBJ1-1, the full variable domain is KAGVTQTPRYLIKTRGQQVTLSCSPISGHRSVSWYQQTPGQGLQFLFEYFSETQRNKGNFPGRFSGRQFSNSRSEMNVSTLELGDSALYLCASSWGGSGGIAIGAFFGQGTRLTVV.